Below, 20 T cell receptor beta chains from the same sample are listed, as sequenced in a study of OX40 agonist ivuxolimab in advanced cancers. Here immunoSEQ multiplex PCR was the method, and the copy in TCRdb shows in-frame clones only, minus some. The sample yields 55,000 to 85,000 clones, around 85% seen once. Sequences were derived from CD4+ or CD8+ T cells sorted from blood, sampled in a trial of the OX40 agonist ivuxolimab. These receptors were obtained from an adult with an advanced solid tumor such as melanoma, head and neck, liver or kidney cancer.

This rearrangement joins TRBV2 to TRBJ2-1; D call uncertain. The CDR3 spans 12 residues. Per the germline V gene, CDR1 is SNHLY and CDR2 is FYNNEI. Trimming shortened V by 3 bases and J by 8 bases, and 8 bases separated the two germline ends. The CDR3 DNA reads as TGTGCCAGCAGTGAGTTTAGTTATGAGCAGTTCTTC. It is translated as CASSEFSYEQFF. The full variable domain, with the rest looked up from reference TRBV2 and TRBJ2-1, is EPEVTQTPSHQVTQMGQEVILRCVPISNHLYFYWYRQILGQKVEFLVSFYNNEISEKSEIFDDQFSVERPDGSNFTLKIRSTKLEDSAMYFCASSEFSYEQFFGPGTRLTVL.

V and J are TRBV29-1 and TRBJ2-1; D gene ambiguous. In germline, CDR1 is SQVTM, CDR2 ANQGSEA. The ends were cut back, 7 bases at V and 7 bases at J, with 17 bases in the middle. The CDR3 loop spans 13 amino acids. The DNA for the CDR3 is TGCAGCGGGTGGCTCCCGCTCCTTAATGAGCAGTTCTTC. Translating gives CSGWLPLLNEQFF.

Judged by abundance, this clone is medium-sized (0.01 to 0.1%). This rearrangement joins TRBV4-3 to TRBJ1-6; no definite D call. CDR3 length equals 17 residues. Germline values: CDR1 LGHNA, CDR2 YSLEER. The V gene lost 1 base and the J gene lost 10 bases, with 20 bases spanning the gap. The CDR3: CASSQAAAPTTRSPLHF. Here the CDR3 DNA reads TGCGCCAGCAGCCAAGCCGCCGCCCCGACAACTCGGTCACCCCTCCACTTT.

This clone was detected only a few times. V usage is TRBV7-9 and J usage is TRBJ2-7; the D is unclear. The CDR3 spans 11 residues. Germline V CDR1 and CDR2: SEHNR, FQNEAQ (reference sequence). The V end lost 10 bases, the J end lost 3 bases, and 10 bases lay between the germline ends. The CDR3, as DNA: TGTGCCACCCGAGGTCGCTACGAGCAGTACTTC. Its protein product is CATRGRYEQYF.

This chain links TRBV29-1 with TRBJ2-7; 7 bases fit TRBD1. The CDR3 has 12 residues. J gave up 5 bases and V 5 bases, and 6 bases lay outside the gene matches. Germline V lookup: CDR1 SQVTM, CDR2 ANQGSEA. The CDR3 region has the DNA TGCAGCGTTATCCGGGACAGACACGAGCAGTACTTC. Translating it yields CSVIRDRHEQYF.

The V gene is TRBV2, the J gene TRBJ2-1; 10 bases line up with TRBD1. V shed 6 bases and J 7 bases; nucleotides not matched to a gene: 12. Germline CDR1 is SNHLY and CDR2 is FYNNEI. This CDR3 contains 16 residues. The CDR3: CASSLGRTGGRNEQFF. For the CDR3, the DNA is TGTGCCAGCAGCTTAGGGCGGACAGGGGGTCGAAATGAGCAGTTCTTC.

This clone was picked up one time. The chain has TRBV5-1 and TRBJ2-3; D gene ambiguous. Looked up from germline, CDR1 is SGHRS and CDR2 is YFSETQ. Trimming shortened V by 0 bases and J by 0 bases, and 2 bases separated the two germline ends. The length of the CDR3 is 13 residues. In DNA, the CDR3 is TGCGCCAGCAGCTTGGGGAGCACAGATACGCAGTATTTT. Translated: CASSLGSTDTQYF. Using reference TRBV5-1 and TRBJ2-3 for the parts outside the CDR3, the full variable domain is KAGVTQTPRYLIKTRGQQVTLSCSPISGHRSVSWYQQTPGQGLQFLFEYFSETQRNKGNFPGRFSGRQFSNSRSEMNVSTLELGDSALYLCASSLGSTDTQYFGPGTRLTVL.

This clone was seen a few times. The V and J genes are TRBV28 and TRBJ2-2; possible D gene TRBD2, 7 bases. This CDR3 contains 14 residues. Germline CDR1 is MDHEN and CDR2 is SYDVKM. Trimming shortened V by 7 bases and J by 7 bases, and 16 bases separated the two germline ends. CDR3 sequence (DNA): TGTGCCAGCACCAAGGGGGGGATCGGCGGGGAGCTGTTTTTT. Its translation: CASTKGGIGGELFF.

This clone was observed a single time. The chain employs TRBV4-1 and TRBJ2-1; D might be TRBD1 or TRBD2, each matching 5 bases. The CDR3 totals 17 residues. Germline CDR1 and CDR2: MGHRA and YSYEKL. V lost 0 bases, J lost 0 bases, and 12 bases lay in between. The CDR3 protein is CASSQDRSGTSYNEQFF. The CDR3 coding sequence is TGCGCCAGCAGCCAAGATCGGTCAGGGACCTCCTACAATGAGCAGTTCTTC.

This clone appeared once. The rearrangement links TRBV7-2 to TRBJ2-7, with TRBD2 as a possible D gene (5 bases). V dropped 2 bases and J dropped 2 bases, with 16 bases sitting between them. The CDR3 runs 16 residues. Germline loops: CDR1 SGHTA, CDR2 FQGNSA. The CDR3 sequence: CASSLTSGLSPYEQYF. The CDR3, as DNA: TGTGCCAGCAGCTTAACAAGCGGACTGTCCCCCTACGAGCAGTACTTC.

The CDR3 bases are TGTGCCAGCAGACGAGCTAGAAGCAGCTATGAGCAGTTCTTC. Amino acid sequence: CASRRARSSYEQFF. The chain links TRBV6-5 to TRBJ2-1, with D hard to call. There are 14 residues in the CDR3. Looked up from germline, CDR1 is MNHEY and CDR2 is SVGAGI. Between the trimmed V and J ends, which lost 6 bases and 8 bases, there was a span of 17 bases.

This chain links TRBV19 with TRBJ1-2; no firm D call. V lost 2 bases, J lost 7 bases, and 14 bases lay in between. CDR3 size: 14 residues. Germline lookup yields CDR1 LNHDA and CDR2 SQIVND (reference sequence). The DNA of the CDR3 is TGTGCCAGTAGTATATTGAGGGAAGCTAGTGGCTACACCTTC. Its protein is CASSILREASGYTF.

The chain recombines TRBV7-9 with TRBJ2-3; D possibly corresponds to TRBD1 (6 bases). The CDR3 contains 15 residues. The V gene lost 6 bases and the J gene lost 4 bases, with 17 bases spanning the gap. Per the germline V gene, CDR1 is SEHNR and CDR2 is FQNEAQ (reference sequence). The CDR3 region has the DNA TGTGCCAGCAGAAAAGGACAGAGGAGTGCAGATACGCAGTATTTT. Translation gives CASRKGQRSADTQYF.

This clone was seen a few times. The chain couples TRBV19 to TRBJ2-4; weak D call: TRBD2 (6 bases). The CDR3 length is 15 residues. V dropped 1 base and J dropped 7 bases, with 14 bases sitting between them. The V gene's germline CDR1 is LNHDA and CDR2 SQIVND (reference sequence). This CDR3 is CASSIGGQAGNIQYF. DNA for the CDR3: TGTGCCAGTAGTATAGGGGGCCAGGCGGGGAACATTCAGTACTTC.

The sample holds one count of this clone. This chain links TRBV11-2 with TRBJ1-1, with D maybe TRBD1 (5 bases). V was pared by 4 bases and J by 0 bases, with 9 bases between. CDR1 is SGHAT and CDR2 is FQNNGV in the germline V gene. The CDR3 length is 14 residues. The CDR3 region has the DNA TGTGCCAGCAGCTCTCGGGGGATGAACACTGAAGCTTTCTTT. It specifies CASSSRGMNTEAFF.

This clone occurred a few times. This chain links TRBV30 with TRBJ2-5; TRBD2 matches at 10 bases. Germline V gives CDR1 GTSNPN, CDR2 SVGIG (reference sequence). V trimming: 1 base; J trimming: 4 bases; junction bases outside the gene matches: 6. The CDR3 has 15 amino acids. CDR3 sequence reads: CAWSEGTSAGETQYF. CDR3 DNA sequence: TGTGCCTGGAGTGAAGGGACTAGCGCGGGAGAGACCCAGTACTTC.

The rearrangement links TRBV29-1 to TRBJ1-1; D unresolved. This CDR3 has 12 residues. Trimming took 6 bases from V and 0 from J, leaving 8 bases between them. Looked up from germline, CDR1 is SQVTM and CDR2 is ANQGSEA. The CDR3 DNA reads as TGCAGCGTGGGTCACTTGAACACTGAAGCTTTCTTT. Its translation: CSVGHLNTEAFF. The full variable domain, in which reference TRBV29-1 and TRBJ1-1 provide the parts outside the CDR3, is SAVISQKPSRDICQRGTSLTIQCQVDSQVTMMFWYRQQPGQSLTLIATANQGSEATYESGFVIDKFPISRPNLTFSTLTVSNMSPEDSSIYLCSVGHLNTEAFFGQGTRLTVV.

The chain joins TRBV18 to TRBJ2-3; possibly TRBD1 or TRBD2 for D (5 bases each). Germline assignment: CDR1 KGHSH and CDR2 LQKENI. With 3 bases removed from V and 6 bases from J, the gap between germline ends came to 16 bases. CDR3 length: 15 residues. For the CDR3, the DNA is TGTGCCAGCTCACCCGAGGGACCACCCAGGGATACGCAGTATTTT. This sequence encodes CASSPEGPPRDTQYF. Looking up the rest from reference TRBV18 and TRBJ2-3 gives the full variable domain: NAGVMQNPRHLVRRRGQEARLRCSPMKGHSHVYWYRQLPEEGLKFMVYLQKENIIDESGMPKERFSAEFPKEGPSILRIQQVVRGDSAAYFCASSPEGPPRDTQYFGPGTRLTVL.

CDR3 amino acids: CASSFFDRAGETQYF. In nucleotides, the CDR3 is TGTGCCAGCAGCTTCTTTGATAGGGCAGGGGAGACCCAGTACTTC. This chain links TRBV7-2 with TRBJ2-5; possible D gene TRBD1, 5 bases. The V and J ends lost 3 bases and 5 bases respectively, with 16 bases between them. CDR1 is SGHTA and CDR2 is FQGNSA in the germline V gene. The CDR3 consists of 15 residues.

The rearrangement links TRBV6-1 to TRBJ2-1; TRBD1 agrees at 8 bases. The germline V gene has CDR1 MNHNS and CDR2 SASEGT. Trimming at V came to 6 bases and at J to 8 bases, leaving 9 bases not matched to a gene. CDR3 length: 14 amino acids. CDR3 region: CASSLDRGVHEQFF. The CDR3 DNA sequence: TGTGCCAGCAGCCTAGACAGGGGAGTTCATGAGCAGTTCTTC.